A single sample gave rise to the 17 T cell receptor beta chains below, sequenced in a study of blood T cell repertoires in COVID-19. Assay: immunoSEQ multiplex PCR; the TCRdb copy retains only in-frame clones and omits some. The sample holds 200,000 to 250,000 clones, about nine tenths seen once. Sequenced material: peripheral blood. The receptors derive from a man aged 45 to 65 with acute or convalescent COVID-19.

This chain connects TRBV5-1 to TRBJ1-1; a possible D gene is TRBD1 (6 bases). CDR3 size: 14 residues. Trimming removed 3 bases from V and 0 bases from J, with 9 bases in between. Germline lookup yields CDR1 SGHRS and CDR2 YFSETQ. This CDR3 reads CASSYGQLNTEAFF. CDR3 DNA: TGCGCCAGCAGCTACGGACAGCTGAACACTGAAGCTTTCTTT.

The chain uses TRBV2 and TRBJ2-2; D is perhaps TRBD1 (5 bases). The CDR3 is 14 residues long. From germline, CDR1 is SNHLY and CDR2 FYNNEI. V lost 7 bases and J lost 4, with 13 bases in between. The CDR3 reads CASITREVTGELFF. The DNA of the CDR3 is TGTGCCAGCATTACCAGGGAAGTCACCGGGGAGCTGTTTTTT.

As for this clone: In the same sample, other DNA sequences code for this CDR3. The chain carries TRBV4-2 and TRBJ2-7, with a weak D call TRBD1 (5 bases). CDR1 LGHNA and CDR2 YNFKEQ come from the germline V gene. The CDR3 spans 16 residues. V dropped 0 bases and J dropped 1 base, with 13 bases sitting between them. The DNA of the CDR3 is TGTGCCAGCAGCCAAGATCTAAGGGGCTCGTCCTACGAGCAGTACTTC. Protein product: CASSQDLRGSSYEQYF.

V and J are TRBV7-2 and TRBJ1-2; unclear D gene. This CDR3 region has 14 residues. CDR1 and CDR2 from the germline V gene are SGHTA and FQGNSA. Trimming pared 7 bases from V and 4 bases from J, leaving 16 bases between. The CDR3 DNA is TGTGCCAGCATCCTCGGGCCCGGAGGCTATGGCTACACCTTC. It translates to CASILGPGGYGYTF.

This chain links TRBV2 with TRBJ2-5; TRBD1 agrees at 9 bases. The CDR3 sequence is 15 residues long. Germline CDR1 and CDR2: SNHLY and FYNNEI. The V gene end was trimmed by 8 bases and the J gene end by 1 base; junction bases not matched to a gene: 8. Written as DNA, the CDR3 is TGTGCCAGCCTAAAACAGGGGGCCGTCCAAGAGACCCAGTACTTC. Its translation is CASLKQGAVQETQYF. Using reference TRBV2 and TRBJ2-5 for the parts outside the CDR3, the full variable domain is EPEVTQTPSHQVTQMGQEVILRCVPISNHLYFYWYRQILGQKVEFLVSFYNNEISEKSEIFDDQFSVERPDGSNFTLKIRSTKLEDSAMYFCASLKQGAVQETQYFGPGTRLLVL.

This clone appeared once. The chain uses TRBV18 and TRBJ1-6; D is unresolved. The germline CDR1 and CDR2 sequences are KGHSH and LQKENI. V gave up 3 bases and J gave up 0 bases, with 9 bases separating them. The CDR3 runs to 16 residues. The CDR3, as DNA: TGTGCCAGCTCACCTTTCGGGAGCTCCTATAATTCACCCCTCCACTTT. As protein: CASSPFGSSYNSPLHF.

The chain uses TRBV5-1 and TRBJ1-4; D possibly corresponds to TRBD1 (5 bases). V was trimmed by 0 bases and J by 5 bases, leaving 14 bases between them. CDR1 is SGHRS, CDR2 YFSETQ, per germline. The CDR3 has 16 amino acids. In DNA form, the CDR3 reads TGCGCCAGCAGCTTGGGAGGTGGGGCCAGAAATGAAAAACTGTTTTTT. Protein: CASSLGGGARNEKLFF.

The CDR3 region has the DNA TGTGCCAGCAGCTTATCACTCTCTGGAAACACCATATATTTT. Protein: CASSLSLSGNTIYF. The genes are TRBV7-2 and TRBJ1-3, with D uncertain. Germline assignment: CDR1 SGHTA and CDR2 FQGNSA. V dropped 2 bases and J dropped 0 bases, with 5 bases sitting between them. The CDR3 extends over 14 amino acids. Using reference TRBV7-2 and TRBJ1-3 for the parts outside the CDR3, the full variable domain is GAGVSQSPSNKVTEKGKDVELRCDPISGHTALYWYRQSLGQGLEFLIYFQGNSAPDKSGLPSDRFSAERTGGSVSTLTIQRTQQEDSAVYLCASSLSLSGNTIYFGEGSWLTVV.

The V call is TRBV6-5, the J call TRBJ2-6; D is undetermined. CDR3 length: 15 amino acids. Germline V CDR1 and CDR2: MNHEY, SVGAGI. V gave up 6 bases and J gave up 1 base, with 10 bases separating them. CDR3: CASRGPLSGANVLTF. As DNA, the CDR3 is TGTGCCAGCAGGGGCCCACTTTCTGGGGCCAACGTCCTGACTTTC.

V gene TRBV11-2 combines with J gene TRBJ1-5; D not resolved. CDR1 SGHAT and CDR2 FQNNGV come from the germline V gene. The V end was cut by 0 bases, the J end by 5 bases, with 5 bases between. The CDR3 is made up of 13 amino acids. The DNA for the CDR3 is TGTGCCAGCAGCTTAGACCCGGATCAGCCCCAGCATTTT. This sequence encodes CASSLDPDQPQHF.

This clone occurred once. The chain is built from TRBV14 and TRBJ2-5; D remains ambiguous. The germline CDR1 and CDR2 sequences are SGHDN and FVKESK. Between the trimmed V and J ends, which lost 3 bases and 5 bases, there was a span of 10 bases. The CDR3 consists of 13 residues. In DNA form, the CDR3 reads TGTGCCAGCAGCCATTGGGTCAGGGAGACCCAGTACTTC. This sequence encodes CASSHWVRETQYF.

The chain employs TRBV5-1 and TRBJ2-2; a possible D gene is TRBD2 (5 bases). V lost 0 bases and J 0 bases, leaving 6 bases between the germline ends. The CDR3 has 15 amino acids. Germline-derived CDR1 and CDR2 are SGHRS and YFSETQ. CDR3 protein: CASSLGGANTGELFF. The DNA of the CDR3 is TGCGCCAGCAGCTTGGGGGGAGCGAACACCGGGGAGCTGTTTTTT.

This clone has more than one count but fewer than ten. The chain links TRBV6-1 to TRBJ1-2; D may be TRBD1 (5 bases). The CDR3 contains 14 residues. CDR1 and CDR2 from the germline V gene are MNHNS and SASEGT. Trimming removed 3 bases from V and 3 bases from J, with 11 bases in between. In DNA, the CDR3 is TGTGCCAGCAGTGAGGATGGGGCCGACTATGGCTACACCTTC. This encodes CASSEDGADYGYTF.

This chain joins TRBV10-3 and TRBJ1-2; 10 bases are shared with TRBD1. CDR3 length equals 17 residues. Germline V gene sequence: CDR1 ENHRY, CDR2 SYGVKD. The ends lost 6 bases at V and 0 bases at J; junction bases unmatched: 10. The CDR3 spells CAIRDFGTGDSNYGYTF. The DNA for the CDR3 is TGTGCCATCAGAGATTTCGGGACAGGGGATTCTAACTATGGCTACACCTTC.

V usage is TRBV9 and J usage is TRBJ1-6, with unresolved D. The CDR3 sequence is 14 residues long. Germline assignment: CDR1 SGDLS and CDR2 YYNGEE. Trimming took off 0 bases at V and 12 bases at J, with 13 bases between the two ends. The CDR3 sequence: CASSVDGVRVPLHF. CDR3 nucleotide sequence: TGTGCCAGCAGCGTAGATGGGGTGAGGGTACCCCTCCACTTT.

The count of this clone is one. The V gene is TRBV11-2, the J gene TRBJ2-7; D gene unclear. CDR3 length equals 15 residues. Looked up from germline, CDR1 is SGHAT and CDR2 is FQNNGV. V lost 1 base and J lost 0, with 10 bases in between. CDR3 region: CASSLATELSYEQYF. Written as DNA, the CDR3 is TGTGCCAGCAGCTTAGCGACTGAACTCTCCTACGAGCAGTACTTC.

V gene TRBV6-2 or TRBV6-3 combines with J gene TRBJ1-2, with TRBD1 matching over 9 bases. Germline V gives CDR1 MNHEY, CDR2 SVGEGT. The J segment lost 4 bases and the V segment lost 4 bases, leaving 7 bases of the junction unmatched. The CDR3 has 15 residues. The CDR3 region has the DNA TGTGCCAGCAGTTCCGAGGACAGGGGAGTCTATGGCTACACCTTC. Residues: CASSSEDRGVYGYTF.